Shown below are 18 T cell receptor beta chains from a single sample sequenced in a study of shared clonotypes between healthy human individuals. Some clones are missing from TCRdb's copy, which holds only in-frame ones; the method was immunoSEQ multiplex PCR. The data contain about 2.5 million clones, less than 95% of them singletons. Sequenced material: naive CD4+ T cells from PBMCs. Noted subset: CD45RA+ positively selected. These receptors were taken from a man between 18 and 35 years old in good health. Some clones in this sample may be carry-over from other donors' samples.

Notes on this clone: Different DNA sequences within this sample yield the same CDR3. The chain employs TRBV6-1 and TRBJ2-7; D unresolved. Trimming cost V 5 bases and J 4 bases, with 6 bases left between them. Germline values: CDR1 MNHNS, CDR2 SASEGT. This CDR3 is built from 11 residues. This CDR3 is CASSFSYEQYF. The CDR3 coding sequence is TGTGCCAGCAGTTTTAGTTACGAGCAGTACTTC.

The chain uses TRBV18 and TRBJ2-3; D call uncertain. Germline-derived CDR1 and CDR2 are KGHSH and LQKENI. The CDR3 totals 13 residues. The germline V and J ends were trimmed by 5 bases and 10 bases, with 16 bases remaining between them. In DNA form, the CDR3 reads TGTGCCAGCTCATGGGATTCACTCAGCGCGCAGTATTTT. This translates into CASSWDSLSAQYF.

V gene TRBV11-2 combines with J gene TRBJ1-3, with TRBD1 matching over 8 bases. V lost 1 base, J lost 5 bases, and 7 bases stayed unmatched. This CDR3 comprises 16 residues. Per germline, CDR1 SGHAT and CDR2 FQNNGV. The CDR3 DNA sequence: TGTGCCAGCAGCTTAGGATCCCAGGGGGCTAGAAACACCATATATTTT. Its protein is CASSLGSQGARNTIYF.

CDR3 in DNA: TGTGCCTGGAATACGGGACTTTCCTACGAGCAGTACTTC. This translates into CAWNTGLSYEQYF. The chain is built from TRBV30 and TRBJ2-7; TRBD2 might be the D (6 bases). The CDR3 totals 13 residues. Germline values: CDR1 GTSNPN, CDR2 SVGIG (reference sequence). V lost 4 bases and J 1 base, leaving 11 bases between the germline ends.

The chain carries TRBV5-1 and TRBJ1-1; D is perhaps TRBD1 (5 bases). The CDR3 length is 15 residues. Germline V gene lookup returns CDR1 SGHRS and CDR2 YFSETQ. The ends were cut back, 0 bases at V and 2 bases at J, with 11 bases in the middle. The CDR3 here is CASSLEGRVNTEAFF. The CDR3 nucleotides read TGCGCCAGCAGCTTGGAGGGCAGGGTTAACACTGAAGCTTTCTTT.

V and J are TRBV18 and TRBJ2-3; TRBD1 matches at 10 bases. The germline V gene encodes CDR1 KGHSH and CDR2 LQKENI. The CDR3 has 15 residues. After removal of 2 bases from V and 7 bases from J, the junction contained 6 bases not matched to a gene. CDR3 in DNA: TGTGCCAGCTCACCAGAGGGACAGGGGCTATATACGCAGTATTTT. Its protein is CASSPEGQGLYTQYF.

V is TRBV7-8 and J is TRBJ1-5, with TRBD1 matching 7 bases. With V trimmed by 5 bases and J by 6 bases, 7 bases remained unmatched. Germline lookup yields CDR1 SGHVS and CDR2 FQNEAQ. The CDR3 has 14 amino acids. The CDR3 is CASSPGTESQPQHF. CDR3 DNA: TGTGCCAGCAGCCCTGGGACAGAGAGTCAGCCCCAGCATTTT.

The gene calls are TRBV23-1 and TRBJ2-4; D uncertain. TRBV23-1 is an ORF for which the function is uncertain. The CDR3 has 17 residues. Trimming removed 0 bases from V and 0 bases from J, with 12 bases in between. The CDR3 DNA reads TGCGCCAGCAGTCAATCTAGTGAGGACCTAGCCAAAAACATTCAGTACTTC. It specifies CASSQSSEDLAKNIQYF.

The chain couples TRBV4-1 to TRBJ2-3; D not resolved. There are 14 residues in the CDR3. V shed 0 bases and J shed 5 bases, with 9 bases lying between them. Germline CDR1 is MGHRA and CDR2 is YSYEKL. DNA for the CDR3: TGCGCCAGCAGCCAAGACCAAGTGAGAGATACGCAGTATTTT. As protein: CASSQDQVRDTQYF.

CDR3 bases: TGTGCCACCAGCAGGCGGGGAAGGGGCACAGATACGCAGTATTTT. Translation gives CATSRRGRGTDTQYF. This sequence joins TRBV15 and TRBJ2-3; D is possibly TRBD2 (6 bases). The CDR3 has 15 amino acids. Germline V gives CDR1 LNHNV, CDR2 YYDKDF (reference sequence). The V and J ends lost 3 bases and 1 base respectively, with 11 bases between them.

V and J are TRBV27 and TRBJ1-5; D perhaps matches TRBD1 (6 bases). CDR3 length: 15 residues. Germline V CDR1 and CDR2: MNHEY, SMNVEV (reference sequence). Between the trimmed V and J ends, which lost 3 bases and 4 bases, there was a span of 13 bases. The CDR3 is CASSFQGTPNQPQHF. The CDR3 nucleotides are TGTGCCAGCAGTTTCCAAGGGACACCAAATCAGCCCCAGCATTTT.

The CDR3 nucleotides read TGCGCCAGCACTAGTCGGGCAGGGATCACAGATACGCAGTATTTT. This sequence encodes CASTSRAGITDTQYF. This rearrangement joins TRBV5-1 to TRBJ2-3; perhaps TRBD1 as D (5 bases). Between the trimmed V and J ends, which lost 6 bases and 2 bases, there was a span of 16 bases. Germline V CDR1 and CDR2: SGHRS, YFSETQ. This CDR3 contains 15 residues. Based on the CDR3 plus reference TRBV5-1 and TRBJ2-3, the full variable domain is KAGVTQTPRYLIKTRGQQVTLSCSPISGHRSVSWYQQTPGQGLQFLFEYFSETQRNKGNFPGRFSGRQFSNSRSEMNVSTLELGDSALYLCASTSRAGITDTQYFGPGTRLTVL.

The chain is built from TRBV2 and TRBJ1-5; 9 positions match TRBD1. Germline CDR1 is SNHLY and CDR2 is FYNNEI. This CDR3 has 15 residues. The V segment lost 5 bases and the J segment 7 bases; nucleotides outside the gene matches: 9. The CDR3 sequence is CASSRGQGRTQPQHF. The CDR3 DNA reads TGTGCCAGCAGTCGCGGACAGGGGCGTACACAGCCCCAGCATTTT.

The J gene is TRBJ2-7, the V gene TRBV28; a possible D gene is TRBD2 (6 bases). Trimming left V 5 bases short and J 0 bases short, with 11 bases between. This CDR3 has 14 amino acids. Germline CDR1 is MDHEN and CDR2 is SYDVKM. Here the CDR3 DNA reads TGTGCCAGCAGTCGGGAGCGGTACTCCTACGAGCAGTACTTC. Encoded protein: CASSRERYSYEQYF.

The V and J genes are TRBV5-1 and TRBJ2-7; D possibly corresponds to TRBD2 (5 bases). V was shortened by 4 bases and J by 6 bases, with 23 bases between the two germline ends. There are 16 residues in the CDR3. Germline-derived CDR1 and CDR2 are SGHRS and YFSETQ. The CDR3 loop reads CASSATPGGWPGEQYF. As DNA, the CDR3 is TGCGCCAGCAGCGCCACCCCGGGCGGGTGGCCGGGCGAGCAGTACTTC.

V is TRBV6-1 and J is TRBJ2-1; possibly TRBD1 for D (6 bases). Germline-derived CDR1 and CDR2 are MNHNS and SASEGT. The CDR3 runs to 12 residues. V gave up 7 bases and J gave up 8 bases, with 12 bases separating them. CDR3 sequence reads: CASTRDIDEQFF. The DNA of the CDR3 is TGTGCCAGCACCCGGGACATCGATGAGCAGTTCTTC.

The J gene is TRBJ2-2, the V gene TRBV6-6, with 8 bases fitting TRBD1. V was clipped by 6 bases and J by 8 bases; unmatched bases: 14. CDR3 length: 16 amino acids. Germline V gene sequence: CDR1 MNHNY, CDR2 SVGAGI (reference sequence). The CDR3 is CASSPRTGFDKGELFF. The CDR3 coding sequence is TGTGCCAGCAGCCCCAGGACAGGGTTTGATAAAGGGGAGCTGTTTTTT.

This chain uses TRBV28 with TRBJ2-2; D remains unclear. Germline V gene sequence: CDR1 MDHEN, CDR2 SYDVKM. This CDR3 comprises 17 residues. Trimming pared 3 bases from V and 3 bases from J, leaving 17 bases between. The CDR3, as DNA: TGTGCCAGCAGTTTCATCTGGGATCACCTGGACACCGGGGAGCTGTTTTTT. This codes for CASSFIWDHLDTGELFF.